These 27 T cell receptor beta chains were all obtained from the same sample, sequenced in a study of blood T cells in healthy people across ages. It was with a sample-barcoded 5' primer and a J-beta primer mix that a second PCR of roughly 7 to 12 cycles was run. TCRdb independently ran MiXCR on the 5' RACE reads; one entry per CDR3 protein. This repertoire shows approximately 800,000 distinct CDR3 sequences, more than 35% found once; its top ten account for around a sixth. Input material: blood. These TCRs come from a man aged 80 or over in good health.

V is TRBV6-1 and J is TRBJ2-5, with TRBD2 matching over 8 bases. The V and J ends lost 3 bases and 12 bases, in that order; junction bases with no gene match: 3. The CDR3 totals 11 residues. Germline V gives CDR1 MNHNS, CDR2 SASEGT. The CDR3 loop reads CASSEATSEYF. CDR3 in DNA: TGTGCCAGCAGTGAGGCGACTAGCGAGTACTTC.

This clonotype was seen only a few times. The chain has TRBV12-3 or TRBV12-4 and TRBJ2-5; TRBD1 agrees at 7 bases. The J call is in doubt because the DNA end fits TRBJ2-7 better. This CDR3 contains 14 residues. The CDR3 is CASSLGGQQSEQYF. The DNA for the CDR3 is TGTGCCAGCAGTCTAGGGGGACAGCAATCCGAGCAGTACTTC.

In nucleotides, the CDR3 is TGTGCCAGCAGCCATGCCGACAATTCACCCCTCCACTTT. Translating it yields CASSHADNSPLHF. The chain has TRBV3-1 and TRBJ1-6, with D hard to call. V lost 3 bases to trimming and J lost 7 bases, with 7 bases between them. This CDR3 is 13 amino acids long. Germline V gives CDR1 LGHDT, CDR2 YNNKEL (reference sequence).

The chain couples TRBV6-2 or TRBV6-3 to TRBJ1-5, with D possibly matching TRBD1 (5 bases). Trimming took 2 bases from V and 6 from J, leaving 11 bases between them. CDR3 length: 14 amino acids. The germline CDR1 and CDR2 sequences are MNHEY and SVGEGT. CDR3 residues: CASSYRRGGQPQHF. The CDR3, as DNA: TGTGCCAGCAGTTACCGTCGGGGGGGTCAGCCCCAGCATTTT.

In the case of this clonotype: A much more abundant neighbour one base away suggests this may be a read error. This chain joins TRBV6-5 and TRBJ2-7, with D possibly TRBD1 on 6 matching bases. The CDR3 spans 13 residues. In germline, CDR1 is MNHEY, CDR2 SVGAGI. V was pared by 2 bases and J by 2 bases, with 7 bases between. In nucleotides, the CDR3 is TGTGCCAGCAGTTACGGGGGCCCCTACGAGCAGTACTTC. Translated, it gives CASSYGGPYEQYF.

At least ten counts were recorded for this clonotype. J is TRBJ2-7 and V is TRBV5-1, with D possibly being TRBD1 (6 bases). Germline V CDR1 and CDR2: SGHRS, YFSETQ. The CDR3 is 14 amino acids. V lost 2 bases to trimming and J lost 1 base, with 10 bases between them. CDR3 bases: TGCGCCAGCAGCTTAGACGGACAGTCCTACGAGCAGTACTTC. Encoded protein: CASSLDGQSYEQYF.

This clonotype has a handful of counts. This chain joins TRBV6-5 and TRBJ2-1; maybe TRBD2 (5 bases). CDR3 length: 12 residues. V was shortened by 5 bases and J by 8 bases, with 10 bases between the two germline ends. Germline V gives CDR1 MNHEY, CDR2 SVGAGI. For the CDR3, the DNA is TGTGCCAGCAGTGGTAAAGCGGATGAGCAGTTCTTC. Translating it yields CASSGKADEQFF.

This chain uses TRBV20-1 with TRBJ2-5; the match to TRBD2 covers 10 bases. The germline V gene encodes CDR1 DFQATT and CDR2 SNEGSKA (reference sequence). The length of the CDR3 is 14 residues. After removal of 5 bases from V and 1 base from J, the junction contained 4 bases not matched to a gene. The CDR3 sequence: CSAVSGRVQETQYF. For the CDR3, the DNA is TGCAGTGCTGTGAGCGGGAGGGTCCAAGAGACCCAGTACTTC.

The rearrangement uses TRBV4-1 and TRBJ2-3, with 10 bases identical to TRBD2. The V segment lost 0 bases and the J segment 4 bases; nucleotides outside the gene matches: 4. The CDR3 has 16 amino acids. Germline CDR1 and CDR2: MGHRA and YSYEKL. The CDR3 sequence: CASSQEWLAGADTQYF. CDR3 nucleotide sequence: TGCGCCAGCAGCCAAGAATGGCTAGCGGGAGCAGATACGCAGTATTTT.

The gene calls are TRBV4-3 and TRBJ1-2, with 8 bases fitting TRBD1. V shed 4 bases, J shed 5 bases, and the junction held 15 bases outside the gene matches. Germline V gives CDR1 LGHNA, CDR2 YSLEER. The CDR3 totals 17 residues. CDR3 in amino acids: CASSRDLSGQGWYGYTF. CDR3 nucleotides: TGCGCCAGCAGCCGAGATCTCAGTGGACAGGGATGGTATGGCTACACCTTC.

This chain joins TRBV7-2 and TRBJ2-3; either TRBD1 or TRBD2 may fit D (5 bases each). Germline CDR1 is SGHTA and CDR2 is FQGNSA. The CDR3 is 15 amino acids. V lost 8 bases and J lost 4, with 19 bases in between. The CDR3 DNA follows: TGTGCCAGCGCTATCCGTGCGGTGGGGGCAGATACGCAGTATTTT. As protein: CASAIRAVGADTQYF.

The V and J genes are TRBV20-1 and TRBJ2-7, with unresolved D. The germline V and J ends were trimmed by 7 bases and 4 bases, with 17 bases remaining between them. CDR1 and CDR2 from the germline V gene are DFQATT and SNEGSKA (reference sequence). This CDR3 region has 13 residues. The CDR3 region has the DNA TGCAGTGGGTTGGGCGGAGCCGCGTACGAGCAGTACTTC. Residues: CSGLGGAAYEQYF.

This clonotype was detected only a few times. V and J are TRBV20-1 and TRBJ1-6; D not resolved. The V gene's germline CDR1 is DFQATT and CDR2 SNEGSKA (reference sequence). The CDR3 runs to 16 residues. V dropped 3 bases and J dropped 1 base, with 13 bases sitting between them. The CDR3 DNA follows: TGCAGTGCTAGCGGGCAGGAGCTATCCTATAATTCACCCCTCCACTTT. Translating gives CSASGQELSYNSPLHF.

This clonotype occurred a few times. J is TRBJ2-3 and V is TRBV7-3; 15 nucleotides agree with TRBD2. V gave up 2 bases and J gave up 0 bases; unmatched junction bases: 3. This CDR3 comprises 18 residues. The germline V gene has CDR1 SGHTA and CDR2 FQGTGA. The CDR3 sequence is CASSLGLAGGRSTDTQYF. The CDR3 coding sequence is TGTGCCAGCAGCTTAGGACTAGCGGGAGGGCGGAGCACAGATACGCAGTATTTT.

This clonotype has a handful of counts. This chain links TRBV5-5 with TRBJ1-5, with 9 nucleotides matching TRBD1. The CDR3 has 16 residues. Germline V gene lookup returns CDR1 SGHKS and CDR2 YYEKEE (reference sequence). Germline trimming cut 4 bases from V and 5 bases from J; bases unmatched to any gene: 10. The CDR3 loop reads CASSPRQGGRDQPQHF. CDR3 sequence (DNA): TGTGCCAGCAGCCCTAGACAGGGGGGAAGGGATCAGCCCCAGCATTTT.

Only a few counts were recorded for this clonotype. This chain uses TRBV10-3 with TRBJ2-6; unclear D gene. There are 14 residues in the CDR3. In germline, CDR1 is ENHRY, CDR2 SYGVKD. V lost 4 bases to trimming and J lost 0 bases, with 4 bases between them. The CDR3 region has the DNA TGTGCCATCAGTGGGAGCTCTGGGGCCAACGTCCTGACTTTC. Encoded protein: CAISGSSGANVLTF.

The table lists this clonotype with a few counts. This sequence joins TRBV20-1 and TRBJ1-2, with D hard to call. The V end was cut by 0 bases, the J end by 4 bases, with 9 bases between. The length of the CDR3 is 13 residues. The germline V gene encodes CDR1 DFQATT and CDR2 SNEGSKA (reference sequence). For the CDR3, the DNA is TGCAGTGCTAGAGAGGGTTTGAGCTATGGCTACACCTTC. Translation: CSAREGLSYGYTF.

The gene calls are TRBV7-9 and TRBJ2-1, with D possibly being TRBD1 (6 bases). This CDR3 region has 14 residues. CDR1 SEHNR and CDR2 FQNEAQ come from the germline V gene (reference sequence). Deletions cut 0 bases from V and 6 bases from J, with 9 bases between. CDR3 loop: CASSLAGAINEQFF. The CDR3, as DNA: TGTGCCAGCAGCTTAGCGGGGGCTATCAATGAGCAGTTCTTC.

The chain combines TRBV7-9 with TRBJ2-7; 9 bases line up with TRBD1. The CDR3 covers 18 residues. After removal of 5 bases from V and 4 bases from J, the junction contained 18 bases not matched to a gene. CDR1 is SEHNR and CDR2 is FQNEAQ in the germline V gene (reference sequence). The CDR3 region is CASSHPNTQDRGTYEQYF. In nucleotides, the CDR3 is TGTGCCAGCAGCCACCCTAATACCCAGGACAGGGGTACTTACGAGCAGTACTTC.

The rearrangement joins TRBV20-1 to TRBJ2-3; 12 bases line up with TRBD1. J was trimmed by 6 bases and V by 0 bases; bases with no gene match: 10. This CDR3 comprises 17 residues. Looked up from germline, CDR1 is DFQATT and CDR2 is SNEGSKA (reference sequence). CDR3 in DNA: TGCAGTGCTAGAGATGCGCAGGGACAGGGGGCGGGGGATACGCAGTATTTT. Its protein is CSARDAQGQGAGDTQYF.

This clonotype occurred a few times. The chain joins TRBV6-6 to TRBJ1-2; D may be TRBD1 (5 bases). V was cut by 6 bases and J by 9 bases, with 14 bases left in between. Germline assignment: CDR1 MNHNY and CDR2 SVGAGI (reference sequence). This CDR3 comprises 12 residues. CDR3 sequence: CASSKTDSSYTF. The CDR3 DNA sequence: TGTGCCAGCAGCAAGACAGATTCCAGCTACACCTTC.

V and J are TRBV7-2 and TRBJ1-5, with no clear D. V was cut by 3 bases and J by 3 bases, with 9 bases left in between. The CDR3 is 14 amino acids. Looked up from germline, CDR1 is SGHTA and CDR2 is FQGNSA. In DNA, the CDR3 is TGTGCCAGCAGCTTCTTCCAAAACAATCAGCCCCAGCATTTT. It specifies CASSFFQNNQPQHF. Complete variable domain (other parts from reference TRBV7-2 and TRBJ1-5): GAGVSQSPSNKVTEKGKDVELRCDPISGHTALYWYRQSLGQGLEFLIYFQGNSAPDKSGLPSDRFSAERTGGSVSTLTIQRTQQEDSAVYLCASSFFQNNQPQHFGDGTRLSIL.

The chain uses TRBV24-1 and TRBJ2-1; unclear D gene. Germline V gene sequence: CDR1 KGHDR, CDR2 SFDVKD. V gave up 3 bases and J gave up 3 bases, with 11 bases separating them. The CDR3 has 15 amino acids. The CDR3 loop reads CATSDAKAHYNEQFF. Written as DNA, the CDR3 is TGTGCCACCAGTGATGCGAAAGCCCACTACAATGAGCAGTTCTTC.

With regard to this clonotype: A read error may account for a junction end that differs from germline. DNA for the CDR3: TGTGCCAGCACTATAGGACAGGGCGGCGAGCGGTACTTC. This codes for CASTIGQGGERYF. V and J are TRBV2 and TRBJ2-7; 8 bases match TRBD1. The CDR3 runs 13 residues. CDR1 and CDR2 (germline): SNHLY, FYNNEI. The full variable domain, rest sourced from reference TRBV2 and TRBJ2-7, is EPEVTQTPSHQVTQMGQEVILRCVPISNHLYFYWYRQILGQKVEFLVSFYNNEISEKSEIFDDQFSVERPDGSNFTLKIRSTKLEDSAMYFCASTIGQGGERYFGPGTRLTVT.

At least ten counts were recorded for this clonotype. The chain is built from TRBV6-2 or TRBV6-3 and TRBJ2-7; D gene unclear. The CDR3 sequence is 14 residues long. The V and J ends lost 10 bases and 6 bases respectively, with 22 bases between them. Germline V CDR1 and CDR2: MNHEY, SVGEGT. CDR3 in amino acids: CATSRDGPPGEQYF. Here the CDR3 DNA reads TGTGCCACTTCTAGAGACGGACCCCCCGGCGAGCAGTACTTC.

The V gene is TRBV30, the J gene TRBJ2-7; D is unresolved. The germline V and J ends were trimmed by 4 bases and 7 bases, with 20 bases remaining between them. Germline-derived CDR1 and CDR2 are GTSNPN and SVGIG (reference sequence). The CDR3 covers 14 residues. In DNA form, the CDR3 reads TGTGCCTGGATGATTGGGTTTTCCTACAATGAGCAGTACTTC. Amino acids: CAWMIGFSYNEQYF.

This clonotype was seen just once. CDR3 sequence reads: CASSSFGNEQYF. CDR3 in DNA: TGTGCCAGCAGTTCGTTTGGGAATGAGCAGTACTTC. V usage is TRBV27 and J usage is TRBJ2-5; no reliable D call. The ends were cut back, 4 bases at V and 11 bases at J, with 14 bases in the middle. CDR1 and CDR2 (germline): MNHEY, SMNVEV (reference sequence). This CDR3 is 12 amino acids long.